The 19 T cell receptor beta chains below were found in one sample sequenced in a study of identical twins. TCRdb analysed the 5' RACE reads with MiXCR anew, one entry per CDR3 protein. The sample lists around 1.7 million distinct CDR3 sequences, about 31% occurring once. Sequenced material: cord blood. The receptors derive from a newborn girl in good health.

V gene TRBV19 combines with J gene TRBJ1-2; no firm D call. With 4 bases removed from V and 2 bases from J, the gap between germline ends came to 14 bases. Germline CDR1 and CDR2: LNHDA and SQIVND (reference sequence). The CDR3 is 15 residues long. CDR3 residues: CASSTKGGENYGYTF. The CDR3 region has the DNA TGTGCCAGTAGTACCAAGGGCGGCGAAAACTATGGCTACACCTTC.

The chain combines TRBV3-1 with TRBJ2-1; the D gene could be TRBD1 or TRBD2 (6 bases each). This CDR3 comprises 14 residues. CDR1 LGHDT and CDR2 YNNKEL come from the germline V gene (reference sequence). Trimming left V 6 bases short and J 4 bases short, with 13 bases between. The CDR3 here is CASRPGDNYNEQFF. The CDR3, as DNA: TGTGCCAGCAGGCCGGGGGACAATTACAATGAGCAGTTCTTC.

A word on this clonotype: A clone one base away is much larger, so this may be a read error. This chain links TRBV3-1 with TRBJ2-7; 8 bases map to TRBD1. CDR1 and CDR2 from the germline V gene are LGHDT and YNNKEL (reference sequence). This CDR3 spans 14 amino acids. V lost 1 base and J lost 2; bases outside the gene matches: 1. The CDR3 protein is CASSQATGAYEQYF. The CDR3 DNA reads TGTGCCAGCAGCCAAGCGACAGGGGCCTACGAGCAGTACTTC.

The chain has TRBV9 and TRBJ2-7; D gene uncertain. CDR1 and CDR2 from the germline V gene are SGDLS and YYNGEE. This CDR3 spans 13 amino acids. The V and J ends lost 0 bases and 5 bases respectively, with 9 bases between them. This CDR3 is CASSVGLTNEQYF. In DNA, the CDR3 is TGTGCCAGCAGCGTAGGATTAACAAACGAGCAGTACTTC.

The chain has TRBV7-2 and TRBJ1-2; D remains unclear. This CDR3 has 14 residues. V shed 4 bases and J shed 3 bases, with 12 bases lying between them. Germline V gene sequence: CDR1 SGHTA, CDR2 FQGNSA. The CDR3 region has the DNA TGTGCCAGCAGCTCCTCGGACGTAGACTATGGCTACACCTTC. Translating it yields CASSSSDVDYGYTF.

This rearrangement joins TRBV6-6 to TRBJ1-1; 8 positions agree with TRBD1. Germline assignment: CDR1 MNHNY and CDR2 SVGAGI (reference sequence). V lost 7 bases and J lost 5; bases outside the gene matches: 12. CDR3 length: 15 residues. CDR3 sequence (DNA): TGTGCCAGCATCTTAGGGATTACAGGGGGAACTGAAGCTTTCTTT. This codes for CASILGITGGTEAFF.

J is TRBJ2-7 and V is TRBV7-2, with TRBD1 matching over 8 bases. The J segment lost 2 bases and the V segment lost 1 base, leaving 10 bases of the junction unmatched. The CDR3 length is 17 residues. Germline lookup yields CDR1 SGHTA and CDR2 FQGNSA. CDR3 residues: CASSLVTGAFTPYEQYF. CDR3 nucleotide sequence: TGTGCCAGCAGCTTAGTGACAGGGGCCTTTACCCCCTACGAGCAGTACTTC.

Only a few counts were recorded for this clonotype. The chain combines TRBV7-6 with TRBJ2-1; tentative D call: TRBD2 (5 bases). CDR3 size: 23 residues. The germline CDR1 and CDR2 sequences are SGHVS and FNYEAQ. V shed 5 bases and J shed 0 bases, with 35 bases lying between them. DNA of the CDR3: TGTGCCAGCAGCACTCTGATTCGTGCATCATTCGGGAAGACCGCCAGCTCCTACAATGAGCAGTTCTTC. It codes for CASSTLIRASFGKTASSYNEQFF. Full variable domain (remainder filled in from reference TRBV7-6 and TRBJ2-1): GAGVSQSPRYKVTKRGQDVALRCDPISGHVSLYWYRQALGQGPEFLTYFNYEAQQDKSGLPNDRFSAERPEGSISTLTIQRTEQRDSAMYRCASSTLIRASFGKTASSYNEQFFGPGTRLTVL.

This chain joins TRBV24-1 and TRBJ2-3; D might be TRBD2 (5 bases). This CDR3 spans 13 amino acids. From germline, CDR1 is KGHDR and CDR2 SFDVKD. V was cut by 7 bases and J by 1 base, with 8 bases left in between. CDR3 DNA sequence: TGTGCCACCAGGGGTAGCGGCACAGATACGCAGTATTTT. It translates to CATRGSGTDTQYF.

Turning to this clonotype: One junction end does not reproduce the germline sequence, and a read error may be involved. V and J are TRBV29-1 and TRBJ1-6; 9 bases are a match to TRBD1. This CDR3 region has 12 residues. The germline V gene encodes CDR1 SQVTM and CDR2 ANQGSEA. CDR3 region: CSARQGESPLPF. CDR3 in DNA: TGCAGCGCCCGACAGGGGGAATCACCCCTCCCCTTT.

The rearrangement uses TRBV9 and TRBJ2-5; 9 bases are shared with TRBD1. The V gene's germline CDR1 is SGDLS and CDR2 YYNGEE. V gave up 0 bases and J gave up 11 bases; unmatched junction bases: 5. The CDR3 loop spans 13 amino acids. DNA for the CDR3: TGTGCCAGCAGCGTAGCTTCCGGGACAGGGCAGTACTTC. It codes for CASSVASGTGQYF.

J is TRBJ2-3 and V is TRBV6-5, with a possible D match to TRBD2 (6 bases). Trimming left V 0 bases short and J 7 bases short, with 14 bases between. Germline CDR1 MNHEY, CDR2 SVGAGI. The CDR3 contains 15 residues. The CDR3 sequence: CASSYSKTRLNTQYF. The CDR3 nucleotides read TGTGCCAGCAGTTACTCGAAGACTAGACTTAATACGCAGTATTTT.

This chain connects TRBV27 to TRBJ1-5; 7 bases line up with TRBD1. The CDR3 runs to 15 residues. Trimming cost V 5 bases and J 3 bases; bases outside gene matches: 7. Germline CDR1 is MNHEY and CDR2 is SMNVEV (reference sequence). The CDR3, as DNA: TGTGCCAGCAGTGTCCGGACAGGCCCCAATCAGCCCCAGCATTTT. Residues: CASSVRTGPNQPQHF.

Only a few counts were recorded for this clonotype. V is TRBV20-1 and J is TRBJ2-1; D call uncertain. In germline, CDR1 is DFQATT, CDR2 SNEGSKA (reference sequence). With 1 base removed from V and 3 bases from J, the gap between germline ends came to 10 bases. The CDR3 spans 14 residues. CDR3 sequence: CSARGLENYNEQFF. The CDR3, as DNA: TGCAGTGCTAGAGGTCTAGAAAACTACAATGAGCAGTTCTTC.

This clonotype was detected a few times. The chain combines TRBV5-1 with TRBJ2-7; D gene ambiguous. Per germline, CDR1 SGHRS and CDR2 YFSETQ. CDR3 size: 15 residues. The germline V and J ends were trimmed by 4 bases and 3 bases, with 17 bases remaining between them. The CDR3 nucleotides are TGCGCCAGCAGCCCCTCTTCGAGCGCATACTACGAGCAGTACTTC. Encoded protein: CASSPSSSAYYEQYF.

V is TRBV9 and J is TRBJ1-2; no firm D call. The germline V and J ends were trimmed by 0 bases and 2 bases, with 8 bases remaining between them. The germline CDR1 and CDR2 sequences are SGDLS and YYNGEE. The length of the CDR3 is 14 residues. The CDR3 DNA reads TGTGCCAGCAGCGTAGAAGTCAGGAACTATGGCTACACCTTC. It is translated as CASSVEVRNYGYTF.

This clonotype has a handful of counts. The chain uses TRBV5-5 and TRBJ2-5; no reliable D call. The V and J ends lost 5 bases and 4 bases respectively, with 9 bases between them. This CDR3 region has 12 residues. The germline V gene has CDR1 SGHKS and CDR2 YYEKEE (reference sequence). CDR3 in DNA: TGTGCCAGCAGGTGGGATCCAGAGACCCAGTACTTC. It translates to CASRWDPETQYF. Looking up the rest from reference TRBV5-5 and TRBJ2-5 gives the full variable domain: DAGVTQSPTHLIKTRGQQVTLRCSPISGHKSVSWYQQVLGQGPQFIFQYYEKEERGRGNFPDRFSARQFPNYSSELNVNALLLGDSALYLCASRWDPETQYFGPGTRLLVL.

The chain couples TRBV29-1 to TRBJ2-1; 10 bases are shared with TRBD2. The CDR3 runs to 13 residues. The V gene's germline CDR1 is SQVTM and CDR2 ANQGSEA. After removal of 2 bases from V and 6 bases from J, the junction contained 1 base not matched to a gene. The CDR3 spells CSVESGGANEQFF. Written as DNA, the CDR3 is TGCAGCGTTGAAAGCGGGGGGGCCAATGAGCAGTTCTTC.

The count of this clonotype is one. The V call is TRBV10-3, the J call TRBJ1-1, with 10 bases that match TRBD1. Germline V gene sequence: CDR1 ENHRY, CDR2 SYGVKD. V lost 8 bases and J lost 5; bases outside the gene matches: 8. The CDR3 covers 14 residues. CDR3 sequence (DNA): TGTGCCATCGCCCCGACAGGGGGCTGGACTGAAGCTTTCTTT. Its protein product is CAIAPTGGWTEAFF.